The clone carrying this T cell receptor (beta chain) was detected only a few times. Its antigen is not identified. It was through 5'RACE template switching that TCR cDNA was made, with a universal primer site and UMIs added. TCRdb fed the 5' RACE reads into MiXCR, producing one record per CDR3 protein. The sample shows roughly 500,000 distinct CDR3 sequences, roughly 21% of them seen only once. This specimen belongs to a study of T cells after yellow fever vaccination. General observations from the study: The bulk population could contribute abundant contaminating clonotypes to FACS-sorted repertoires. Most primary-vaccination clones recurred post-booster (around 95% CD4, 88% CD8).

The CDR3 runs to 15 residues. V lost 2 bases and J 5 bases, leaving 16 bases between the germline ends. Germline V lookup: CDR1 SGHRS, CDR2 YFSETQ. This specimen consisted of PBMCs, obtained 15 days after the yellow fever booster vaccination. This TCR was recovered from a man aged 25 to 40 who received the YFV17D yellow fever vaccine. V is TRBV5-1 and J is TRBJ2-5; D tentatively reads TRBD1 or TRBD2 (5 bases each). The CDR3: CASSLWDPTQETQYF. CDR3 nucleotide sequence: TGCGCCAGCAGCTTATGGGACCCGACACAGGAGACCCAGTACTTC.